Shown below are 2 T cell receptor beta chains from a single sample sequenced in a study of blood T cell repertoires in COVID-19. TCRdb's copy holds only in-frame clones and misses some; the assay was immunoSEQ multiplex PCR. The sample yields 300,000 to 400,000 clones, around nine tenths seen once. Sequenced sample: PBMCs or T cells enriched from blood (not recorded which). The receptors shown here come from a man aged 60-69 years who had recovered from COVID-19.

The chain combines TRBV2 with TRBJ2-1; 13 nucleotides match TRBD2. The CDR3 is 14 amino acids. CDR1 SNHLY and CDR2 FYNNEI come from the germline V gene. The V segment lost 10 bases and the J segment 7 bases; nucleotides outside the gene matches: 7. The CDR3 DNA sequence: TGTGCCACCGGACTAGCGGGAGTTCGGAATGAGCAGTTCTTC. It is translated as CATGLAGVRNEQFF.

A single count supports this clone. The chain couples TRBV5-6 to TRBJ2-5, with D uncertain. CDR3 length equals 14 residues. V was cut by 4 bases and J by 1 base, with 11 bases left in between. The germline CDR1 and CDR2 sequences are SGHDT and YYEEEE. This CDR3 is CASSRDNFQETQYF. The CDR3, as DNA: TGTGCCAGCAGCCGTGACAATTTCCAAGAGACCCAGTACTTC.